This entry describes one TCR beta chain. This specimen comes from a study of CD8 T cells in ankylosing spondylitis. From the 5' RACE reads, TCRdb called clonotypes with MiXCR, one entry per CDR3 protein. The top ten clones hold about 15% of a sample with 150,000 to 250,000 distinct CDR3 sequences, 10% to 15% of them seen once. CDR1 is MNHEY, CDR2 SMNVEV, per germline (reference sequence). This CDR3 is built from 15 residues. V lost 5 bases and J lost 3; bases outside the gene matches: 7. The rearrangement joins TRBV27 to TRBJ2-7; 10 positions agree with TRBD1. The TCR originated in a male donor with ankylosing spondylitis or in good health (not recorded which). Sequenced material: blood, either unsorted or a sorted T cell fraction (not recorded which). DNA for the CDR3: TGTGCCAGCAGTCGTGACAGGGGGCAAGACTACGAGCAGTACTTC. Translating gives CASSRDRGQDYEQYF.